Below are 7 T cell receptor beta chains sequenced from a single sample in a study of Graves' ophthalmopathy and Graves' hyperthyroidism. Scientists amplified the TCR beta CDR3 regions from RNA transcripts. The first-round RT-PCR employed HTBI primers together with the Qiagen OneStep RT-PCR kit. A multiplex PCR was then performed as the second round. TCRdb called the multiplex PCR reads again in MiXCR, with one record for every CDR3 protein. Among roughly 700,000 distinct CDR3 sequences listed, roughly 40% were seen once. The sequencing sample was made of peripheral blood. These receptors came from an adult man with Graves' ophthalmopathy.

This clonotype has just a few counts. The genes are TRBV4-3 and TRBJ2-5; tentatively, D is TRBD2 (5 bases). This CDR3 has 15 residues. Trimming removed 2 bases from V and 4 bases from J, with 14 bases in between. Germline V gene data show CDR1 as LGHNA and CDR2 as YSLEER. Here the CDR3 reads CASSQQRRPGETQYF. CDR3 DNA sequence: TGCGCCAGCAGCCAACAGCGGAGGCCCGGAGAGACCCAGTACTTC.

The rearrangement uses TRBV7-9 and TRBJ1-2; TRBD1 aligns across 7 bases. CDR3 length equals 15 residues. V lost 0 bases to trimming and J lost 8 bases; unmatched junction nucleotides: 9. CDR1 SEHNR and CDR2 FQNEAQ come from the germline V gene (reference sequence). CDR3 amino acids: CASSLALRQGRGYTF. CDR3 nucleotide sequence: TGTGCCAGCAGCTTAGCGCTCCGACAGGGCCGAGGCTACACCTTC.

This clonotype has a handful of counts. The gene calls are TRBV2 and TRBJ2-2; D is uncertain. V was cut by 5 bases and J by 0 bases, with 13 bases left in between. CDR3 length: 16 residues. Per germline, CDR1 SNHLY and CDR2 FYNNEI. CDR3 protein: CASSFVATSNTGELFF. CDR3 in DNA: TGTGCCAGCAGTTTCGTGGCTACCTCGAACACCGGGGAGCTGTTTTTT. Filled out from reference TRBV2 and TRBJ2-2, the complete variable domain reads EPEVTQTPSHQVTQMGQEVILRCVPISNHLYFYWYRQILGQKVEFLVSFYNNEISEKSEIFDDQFSVERPDGSNFTLKIRSTKLEDSAMYFCASSFVATSNTGELFFGEGSRLTVL.

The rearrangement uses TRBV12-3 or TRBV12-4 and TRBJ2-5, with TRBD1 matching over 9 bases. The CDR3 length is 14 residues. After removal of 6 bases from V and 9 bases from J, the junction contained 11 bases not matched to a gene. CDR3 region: CASSSTGGHQPQYF. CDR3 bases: TGTGCCAGCAGCTCAACAGGGGGCCATCAGCCCCAGTACTTC.

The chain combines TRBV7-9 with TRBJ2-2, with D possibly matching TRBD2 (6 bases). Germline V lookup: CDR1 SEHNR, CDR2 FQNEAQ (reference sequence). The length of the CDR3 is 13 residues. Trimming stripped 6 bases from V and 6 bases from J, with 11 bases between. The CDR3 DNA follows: TGTGCCAGCAGATTGGGGGGACCCGGGGAGCTGTTTTTT. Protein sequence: CASRLGGPGELFF.

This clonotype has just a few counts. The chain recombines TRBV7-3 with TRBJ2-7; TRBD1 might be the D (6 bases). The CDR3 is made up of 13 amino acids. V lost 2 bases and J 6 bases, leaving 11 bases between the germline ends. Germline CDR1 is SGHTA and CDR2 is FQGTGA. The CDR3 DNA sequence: TGTGCCAGCAGCTTAGACAGGAGAACCGAGCAGTACTTC. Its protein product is CASSLDRRTEQYF.

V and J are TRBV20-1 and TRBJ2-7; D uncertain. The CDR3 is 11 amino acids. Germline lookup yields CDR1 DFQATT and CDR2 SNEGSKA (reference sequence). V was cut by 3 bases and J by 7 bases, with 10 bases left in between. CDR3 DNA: TGCAGTGCTAGGAGGCGCTCTGAGCAGTACTTC. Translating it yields CSARRRSEQYF.